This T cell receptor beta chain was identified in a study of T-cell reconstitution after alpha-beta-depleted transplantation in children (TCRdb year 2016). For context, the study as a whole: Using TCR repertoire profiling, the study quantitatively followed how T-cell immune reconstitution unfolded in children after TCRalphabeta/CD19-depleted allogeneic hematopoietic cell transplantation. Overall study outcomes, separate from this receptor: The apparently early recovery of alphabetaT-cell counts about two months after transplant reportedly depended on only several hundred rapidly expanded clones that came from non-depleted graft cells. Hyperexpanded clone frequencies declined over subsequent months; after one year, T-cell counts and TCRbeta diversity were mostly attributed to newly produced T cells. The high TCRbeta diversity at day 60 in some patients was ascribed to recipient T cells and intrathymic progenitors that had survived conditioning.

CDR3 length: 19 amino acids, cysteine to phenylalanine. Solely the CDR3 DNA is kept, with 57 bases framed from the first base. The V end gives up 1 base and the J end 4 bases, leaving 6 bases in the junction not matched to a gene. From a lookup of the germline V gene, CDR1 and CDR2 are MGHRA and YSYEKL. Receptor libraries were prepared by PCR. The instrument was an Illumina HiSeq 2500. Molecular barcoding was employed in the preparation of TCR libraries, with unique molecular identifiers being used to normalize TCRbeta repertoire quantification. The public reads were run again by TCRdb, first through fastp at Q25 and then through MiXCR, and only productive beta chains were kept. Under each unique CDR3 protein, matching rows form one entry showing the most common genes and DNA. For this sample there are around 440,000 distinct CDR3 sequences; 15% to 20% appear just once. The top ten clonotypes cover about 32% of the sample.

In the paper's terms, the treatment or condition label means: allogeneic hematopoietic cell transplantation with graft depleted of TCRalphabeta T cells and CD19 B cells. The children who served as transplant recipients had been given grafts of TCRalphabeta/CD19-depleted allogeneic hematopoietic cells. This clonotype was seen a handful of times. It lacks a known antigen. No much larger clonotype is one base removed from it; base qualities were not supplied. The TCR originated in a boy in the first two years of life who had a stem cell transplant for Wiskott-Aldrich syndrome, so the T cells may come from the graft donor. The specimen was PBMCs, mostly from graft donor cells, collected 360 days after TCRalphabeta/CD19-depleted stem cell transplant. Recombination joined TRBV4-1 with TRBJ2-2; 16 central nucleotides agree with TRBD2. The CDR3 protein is CASSQAGTSGGAGTGELFF. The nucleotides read TGCGCCAGCAGCCAAGCCGGGACTAGCGGGGGGGCTGGCACCGGGGAGCTGTTTTTT.